This paragraph reports one TCR beta chain. This sample was taken from a study of monozygotic twins with inflammatory bowel disease. Samples each yielded cDNA through eight separate reactions. Template switching incorporated UMIs with a 6-nucleotide sample barcode. TCRdb re-called the 5' RACE reads and shows each CDR3 protein once, DNA omitted. The data show 440,000 or so distinct CDR3 sequences, and the top ten clones hold 2% to 3%. The CDR3 contains 13 residues. In germline, CDR1 is DFQATT, CDR2 SNEGSKA (reference sequence). This chain links TRBV20-1 with TRBJ2-1; TCRdb calls TRBD2, which cannot be checked without DNA. The clonotype was recovered from a human donor with ulcerative colitis or Crohn's disease, or a healthy co-twin of an affected twin (not recorded which). Specimen: blood. This chain's CDR3 is CSARRDYNNEQFF.